This TCR beta chain was retrieved from a study of naive and memory T cell subsets. Both TRBC1 and TRBC2 were covered by a beta constant-region primer of two equimolar oligonucleotides. Nested alpha and beta constant-region primers with the SP2 primer drove four PCR rounds on ligated cDNA. TCRdb reanalysed the UMI-ligation and nested PCR reads using MiXCR and keeps one entry per CDR3 protein. Of about 85,000 distinct CDR3 sequences in the sample, under 15% were seen once. On this clonotype: What it recognizes is unknown.

Study-level points and caveats: The power law exponent of TCR abundance differed between naive and memory cells. Clonotypes are single alpha or beta chains, not paired receptors.

Germline V gene lookup returns CDR1 LGHDT and CDR2 YNNKEL (reference sequence). This CDR3 comprises 16 residues. J was trimmed by 8 bases and V by 4 bases; bases with no gene match: 12. The sample was central memory CD4+ T cells from blood. This chain connects TRBV3-1 to TRBJ2-1; 9 bases align to TRBD1. This clonotype originated in a human donor in good health. DNA for the CDR3: TGTGCCAGCAGCCCTTACGCCGGGACAGGGTTAGATGAGCAGTTCTTC. This gives the protein CASSPYAGTGLDEQFF.